These 11 T cell receptor beta chains share one sample of origin, sequenced in a study of blood T cell repertoires in COVID-19. Assay used: immunoSEQ multiplex PCR; TCRdb lists only in-frame clones, some missing. This sample has approximately 330,000 clones, with approximately 83% found just once. Material for sequencing was PBMCs or T cells enriched from blood (not recorded which). All receptors come from a woman in her forties with acute COVID-19.

This chain joins TRBV5-4 and TRBJ1-5; tentatively, D is TRBD1 (5 bases). Trimming cost V 1 base and J 8 bases, with 28 bases left between them. The CDR3 loop spans 19 amino acids. Germline V CDR1 and CDR2: SGHNT, YYREEE (reference sequence). CDR3 coding DNA: TGTGCCAGCAGCTTGTCTTCCTCCGGTCAGGGCATTTCTGATGAGCCCCAGCATTTT. The encoded protein is CASSLSSSGQGISDEPQHF.

V gene TRBV20-1 combines with J gene TRBJ1-1; tentatively, D is TRBD1 (6 bases). The germline CDR1 and CDR2 sequences are DFQATT and SNEGSKA (reference sequence). The CDR3 totals 11 residues. V was cut by 5 bases and J by 11 bases, with 15 bases left in between. The CDR3 DNA reads as TGCAGTGCTGGCCGGGACAAGGGGGCTTTCTTT. Amino acid sequence: CSAGRDKGAFF.

This chain connects TRBV5-6 to TRBJ1-1; D possibly corresponds to TRBD1 (6 bases). The ends were cut back, 2 bases at V and 0 bases at J, with 11 bases in the middle. In germline, CDR1 is SGHDT, CDR2 YYEEEE. This CDR3 has 15 residues. CDR3: CASSLPGHMNTEAFF. The CDR3 coding sequence is TGTGCCAGCAGCTTACCGGGACATATGAACACTGAAGCTTTCTTT.

The gene calls are TRBV3-1 (or the pseudogene TRBV3-2) and TRBJ2-1; 13 positions agree with TRBD2. Germline V gene lookup returns CDR1 LGHDT and CDR2 YNNKEL (reference sequence). The CDR3 is made up of 19 amino acids. After removal of 2 bases from V and 3 bases from J, the junction contained 10 bases not matched to a gene. The CDR3 region is CASSQLILAGGSVYNEQFF. The CDR3 nucleotides read TGTGCCAGCAGCCAACTAATACTAGCGGGAGGGTCTGTCTACAATGAGCAGTTCTTC.

The CDR3 sequence is CASSLMPSGHQETQYF. CDR3 nucleotides: TGTGCCAGCAGCTTGATGCCTAGCGGCCACCAAGAGACCCAGTACTTC. The genes are TRBV5-4 and TRBJ2-5; 7 bases agree with TRBD2. The CDR3 runs to 16 residues. Trimming took 1 base from V and 0 from J; bases not matched to a gene: 6. CDR1 is SGHNT and CDR2 is YYREEE in the germline V gene (reference sequence).

The J gene is TRBJ2-1, the V gene TRBV7-9, with D possibly matching TRBD1 (6 bases). The germline V gene has CDR1 SEHNR and CDR2 FQNEAQ (reference sequence). V was trimmed by 0 bases and J by 7 bases, leaving 22 bases between them. The CDR3 totals 18 residues. DNA for the CDR3: TGTGCCAGCAGCTTAGCGGGTCGGGCAGGGGCTTTGAGAAATGAGCAGTTCTTC. Translation gives CASSLAGRAGALRNEQFF. The full variable domain, rest sourced from reference TRBV7-9 and TRBJ2-1, is DTGVSQNPRHKITKRGQNVTFRCDPISEHNRLYWYRQTLGQGPEFLTYFQNEAQLEKSRLLSDRFSAERPKGSFSTLEIQRTEQGDSAMYLCASSLAGRAGALRNEQFFGPGTRLTVL.

CDR3 bases: TGTGCCAGTAGTACCGGGACAGGGTTAACCGGGGAGCTGTTTTTT. Translating gives CASSTGTGLTGELFF. The genes are TRBV19 and TRBJ2-2; 9 bases match TRBD1. The germline V gene encodes CDR1 LNHDA and CDR2 SQIVND (reference sequence). With 4 bases clipped from V and 5 bases from J, the junction kept 5 bases outside the gene matches. CDR3 length: 15 amino acids.

The genes are TRBV19 and TRBJ2-3, with D possibly being TRBD2 (6 bases). The CDR3 spans 17 residues. Germline values: CDR1 LNHDA, CDR2 SQIVND (reference sequence). The V end lost 0 bases, the J end lost 0 bases, and 13 bases lay between the germline ends. The CDR3 sequence: CASSIDRGGPSTDTQYF. CDR3 nucleotide sequence: TGTGCCAGTAGTATAGATCGGGGAGGTCCTAGCACAGATACGCAGTATTTT.

The V call is TRBV27, the J call TRBJ2-7; TRBD1 aligns across 8 bases. The CDR3 extends over 12 amino acids. The V segment lost 8 bases and the J segment 6 bases; nucleotides outside the gene matches: 6. Germline CDR1 reads MNHEY; CDR2 reads SMNVEV (reference sequence). CDR3 region: CASRTGFGEQYF. The CDR3 DNA reads TGTGCCAGCCGGACAGGGTTTGGCGAGCAGTACTTC.

This clone came up once. The CDR3 bases are TGTGCCAGCAGTGAAACTACAGGGGGAATAAACGAGCAGTACTTC. Its translation is CASSETTGGINEQYF. This sequence joins TRBV2 and TRBJ2-7; 8 positions agree with TRBD1. After removal of 2 bases from V and 5 bases from J, the junction contained 8 bases not matched to a gene. CDR1 and CDR2 (germline): SNHLY, FYNNEI. This CDR3 is built from 15 residues.

The V call is TRBV2, the J call TRBJ2-1, with a weak D call TRBD2 (6 bases). The CDR3 spans 13 residues. V lost 3 bases to trimming and J lost 10 bases, with 13 bases between them. The germline gives CDR1 SNHLY, CDR2 FYNNEI. The CDR3: CASSDTMAGEQFF. The CDR3 DNA is TGTGCCAGCAGTGATACCATGGCGGGGGAGCAGTTCTTC.